A selection of T cell receptor beta chains follows, all from one sample in a study of patients and donors after allogeneic stem cell transplantation. TCRdb redid the calling of the RT-PCR reads with MiXCR, one entry per CDR3 protein. This sample carries fewer than 250,000 distinct CDR3 sequences, roughly an eighth of them seen once, and the ten largest clones take around 10%. The sequencing sample was made of blood, either unsorted or a sorted T cell fraction (not recorded which). The source is a human donor who was either an allogeneic HSCT recipient or a stem cell or donor lymphocyte infusion donor (not recorded which). It is not recorded whose cells these are; they may come from a transplant donor. The CDR3 runs from the conserved cysteine through the conserved F or W. The D gene is left open where the match is weak. Not every row has a clone size; where given, it reads once, few, many or a size class.

J gene,D gene,clone size,V gene,CDR3 length,CDR3 DNA,CDR3 protein
TRBJ2-7,TRBD2,NA,TRBV20-1,15,TGCAGTGCTCCCCCAAGGAGCGGGGGGGCTAGGGTGCAGTACTTC,CSAPPRSGGARVQYF
TRBJ1-3,NA,NA,TRBV7-9,14,TGTGCCAGCAGCTTAGGGCAGATTGGAAACACCATATATTTT,CASSLGQIGNTIYF
TRBJ1-2,TRBD1,many,TRBV7-2,14,TGTGCCAGCAGCCCCGGGACAGGATACTATGGCTACACCTTC,CASSPGTGYYGYTF
TRBJ2-7,NA,NA,TRBV20-1,13,TGCAGTGCTAGCGGGATTCTTTCCTACGAGCAGTACTTC,CSASGILSYEQYF
TRBJ2-1,NA,NA,TRBV19,17,TGTGCCAGTAGCCTATATGGCGCTAGCAGCTCCTACAATGAGCAGTTCTTC,CASSLYGASSSYNEQFF
TRBJ2-3,NA,few,TRBV4-1,13,TGCGCCAGCAGCCAGGGCCCAGGATGGGAGCAGTATTTT,CASSQGPGWEQYF
TRBJ2-3,TRBD2,many,TRBV4-1,17,TGCGCCAGCAGCCCTACAGGGGCGGGAGGGCAAGAAGATACGCAGTATTTT,CASSPTGAGGQEDTQYF
TRBJ2-7,NA,NA,TRBV7-9,11,TGTGCCAGCAGCCTTCACAACGAGCAGTACTTC,CASSLHNEQYF
TRBJ2-1,TRBD1,many,TRBV2,17,TGTGCCAGCAGTACGATGACAATGGGCAGGGGGTACAATGAGCAGTTCTTC,CASSTMTMGRGYNEQFF
TRBJ2-1,NA,NA,TRBV2,13,TGTGCCAGCAGTGGGGGGACATACAATGAGCAGTTCTTC,CASSGGTYNEQFF
TRBJ1-4,NA,few,TRBV3-1,15,TGTGCCAGCAGCCAAGAGGGAGGGTCTAATGAAAAACTGTTTTTT,CASSQEGGSNEKLFF
TRBJ1-6,NA,many,TRBV4-3,15,TGCGCCAGCAGCGAAATAGATTCGGCCAATTCACCCCTCCACTTT,CASSEIDSANSPLHF
TRBJ2-5,NA,NA,TRBV15,15,TGTGCCACCAGCAGAGACGGGACGGAGGAAGAGACCCAGTACTTC,CATSRDGTEEETQYF
TRBJ2-7,TRBD1,NA,TRBV29-1,13,TGCAGCGCCCGGAATCGGGACAGGGACGAGCAGTACTTC,CSARNRDRDEQYF
TRBJ2-1,NA,NA,TRBV12-3/TRBV12-4,17,TGTGCCAGCAGTTTATTCCAGCGGACGAGCTCCTACAATGAGCAGTTCTTC,CASSLFQRTSSYNEQFF
TRBJ1-2,TRBD1,many,TRBV9,15,TGTGCCAGCAGCCACCGACAGGGGACCTACTATGGCTACACCTTC,CASSHRQGTYYGYTF
TRBJ2-7,TRBD1,few,TRBV7-8,18,TGTGCCAGCAGCTTAGTGGGGTTCGGCGCAGGGGGAACCTACGAGCAGTACTTC,CASSLVGFGAGGTYEQYF
TRBJ1-3,TRBD1,NA,TRBV5-1,16,TGCGCCAGCAGCCCAGATGGGACAGGGACTGGAAACACCATATATTTT,CASSPDGTGTGNTIYF
TRBJ1-3,NA,many,TRBV5-5,14,TGTGCCAGCAGCTCCGGAACCTCTGGAAACACCATATATTTT,CASSSGTSGNTIYF
TRBJ1-6,TRBD1,many,TRBV20-1,19,TGCAGTGCTAGAGATACACATGGGACAGGGAACTCCTATAATTCACCCCTCCACTTT,CSARDTHGTGNSYNSPLHF
TRBJ2-5,NA,few,TRBV3-1,12,TGTGCCAGCAGCCAAGATAAACAGACCCAGTACTTC,CASSQDKQTQYF
TRBJ1-2,NA,NA,TRBV29-1,9,TGCAGCGTTGATTATGGCTACACCTTC,CSVDYGYTF
TRBJ2-7,NA,NA,TRBV19,16,TGTGCCAGTAGTCCAGGGGCGAGACAGCTCTCCTACGAGCAGTACTTC,CASSPGARQLSYEQYF
TRBJ1-1,TRBD1,many,TRBV5-1,12,TGCGCCAGCAGCCCGACAGGGACTGAAGCTTTCTTT,CASSPTGTEAFF
TRBJ2-5,NA,many,TRBV2,13,TGTGCCAGCAACGGGGGCCGACAAGAGACCCAGTACTTC,CASNGGRQETQYF
TRBJ2-7,NA,NA,TRBV20-1,12,TGCACCCCGGGACCACAATCCTACGAGCAGTACTTC,CTPGPQSYEQYF
TRBJ2-2,TRBD1,many,TRBV6-2/TRBV6-3,16,TGTGCCAGCAGCAAACAGGGGGTGATGAACACCGGGGAGCTGTTTTTT,CASSKQGVMNTGELFF
TRBJ1-1,NA,few,TRBV4-3,16,TGCGCCAGCAGCCCAAGAGGGCAGACGGCGAACACTGAAGCTTTCTTT,CASSPRGQTANTEAFF
TRBJ1-3,NA,NA,TRBV7-9,15,TGTGCCAGCAGCTCCTGGACGGCCTCTGGAAACACCATATATTTT,CASSSWTASGNTIYF
TRBJ2-7,NA,NA,TRBV3-1,12,TGTGCCAGCAGCCCCGGGGGCTACGAGCAGTACTTC,CASSPGGYEQYF
TRBJ2-1,NA,many,TRBV7-3,13,TGTGCCAGCAGCTTACTTCATTCGTATGAGCAGTTCTTC,CASSLLHSYEQFF
TRBJ2-1,NA,many,TRBV6-1,16,TGTGCCAGCACCCCCTCCCCAGGGGTGGACTACAATGAGCAGTTCTTC,CASTPSPGVDYNEQFF
TRBJ2-3,TRBD2,NA,TRBV20-1,15,TGCAGTGCTAGACCTCTAGCGGGGGAGATTAATACGCAGTATTTT,CSARPLAGEINTQYF
TRBJ1-2,TRBD1,few,TRBV7-9,14,TGTGCCAGCAGCCCGGACAGGGAGAACTATGGCTACACCTTC,CASSPDRENYGYTF
TRBJ2-1,TRBD2,few,TRBV20-1,15,TGCAGTGCCCTGAGGGGCGGGAGTGGTTACAATGAGCAGTTCTTC,CSALRGGSGYNEQFF
TRBJ2-2,NA,NA,TRBV20-1,14,TGCAGTGCTAGTCGGGCGGGGAACACCGGGGAGCTGTTTTTT,CSASRAGNTGELFF
TRBJ2-3,NA,NA,TRBV18,15,TGTGCCAGCTCACCAGCCAGGGGGGTCACAGATACGCAGTATTTT,CASSPARGVTDTQYF
TRBJ1-6,TRBD1,NA,TRBV6-1,14,TGTGCCAGCAGTGCACAGGGGAATAATTCACCCCTCCACTTT,CASSAQGNNSPLHF
TRBJ2-3,NA,many,TRBV12-3/TRBV12-4,14,TGTGCCAGCAGTCCCGGACAGGAGGGGGATACGCAGTATTTT,CASSPGQEGDTQYF
TRBJ2-2,NA,many,TRBV29-1,13,TGCAGCGTCCGCGTAGGGGGCACCGGGGAGCTGTTTTTT,CSVRVGGTGELFF
TRBJ2-1,NA,NA,TRBV14,17,TGTGCCAGCAGCCAAGATCATGCGGAGAGCTCCTACAATGAGCAGTTCTTC,CASSQDHAESSYNEQFF
TRBJ1-1,NA,many,TRBV12-3/TRBV12-4,13,TGTGCCAGCAGCCGGGACTTGAACACTGAAGCTTTCTTT,CASSRDLNTEAFF
TRBJ2-7,TRBD2,few,TRBV29-1,13,TGCAGCGTTGTTCGAGCGGGAGGTGTCGAGCAGTACTTC,CSVVRAGGVEQYF
TRBJ2-1,TRBD2,many,TRBV2,15,TGTGCCAGCAGTGAAACTAGCGGGAGGGTAATTGAGCAGTTCTTC,CASSETSGRVIEQFF
TRBJ2-7,NA,many,TRBV6-1,13,TGTGCCAGCAGTGAACGACAGACCTACGAGCAGTACTTC,CASSERQTYEQYF
TRBJ2-5,NA,NA,TRBV9,13,TGTGCCAGCAGCGCCAGCTACCAAGAGACCCAGTACTTC,CASSASYQETQYF
TRBJ1-6,NA,few,TRBV7-8,15,TGTGCCAGCAGCTTAGGGGGTCCGGGGAATTCACCCCTCCACTTT,CASSLGGPGNSPLHF
TRBJ2-1,NA,NA,TRBV3-1,12,TGTGCCAGCAGCCGTCCTGGGGGGGAGCAGTTCTTC,CASSRPGGEQFF
TRBJ2-3,TRBD1,few,TRBV12-3/TRBV12-4,16,TGTGCCAGCAAGATACGACAGGGTACGAGCACAGATACGCAGTATTTT,CASKIRQGTSTDTQYF
TRBJ2-1,TRBD2,NA,TRBV6-4,14,TGTGCCAGCAGACGGGACTACAACTACAATGAGCAGTTCTTC,CASRRDYNYNEQFF
TRBJ2-1,TRBD2,NA,TRBV24-1,13,TGTGCCACGACCTTAACGGGGGGTAATGAGCAGTTCTTC,CATTLTGGNEQFF
TRBJ2-3,NA,NA,TRBV4-1,14,TGCGCCAGCAGCCAAGTGGCCCGCACAGATACGCAGTATTTT,CASSQVARTDTQYF
TRBJ2-2,NA,NA,TRBV9,14,TGTGCCAGCAGCGTATCCTCGAACACCGGGGAGCTGTTTTTT,CASSVSSNTGELFF
TRBJ2-6,NA,many,TRBV6-5,15,TGTGCCAGCAGTTTCCCGTCCTCTGGGGCCAACGTCCTGACTTTC,CASSFPSSGANVLTF
TRBJ1-2,NA,many,TRBV5-1,12,TGCGCCAGCAGCTTGTTGGGGGAAGGCTACACCTTC,CASSLLGEGYTF
TRBJ2-5,TRBD1,NA,TRBV6-2/TRBV6-3,14,TGTGCCAGCAACCGGGGACAGTACCAAGAGACCCAGTACTTC,CASNRGQYQETQYF
TRBJ2-2,TRBD2,few,TRBV19,16,TGTGCCAGTAGAGTAGATAGCGGGAGGGTCGGCGGGGAGCTGTTTTTT,CASRVDSGRVGGELFF